The text below deals with one TCR beta chain. As yet, its antigen is unknown. Included in the TCR beta cDNA libraries were unique molecular identifiers. Starting from about 1 to 10 million T cells, the study yielded roughly 0.5 million cDNA molecules. TCRdb redid the calling of the PCR reads with MiXCR, one entry per CDR3 protein. This sample yields hundreds of thousands of distinct CDR3 sequences, of which about a third are seen a single time; 13% belongs to the top ten. This record comes from a study of post-analysis software for immune sequencing data. Overall study context: The study covered relapsing-remitting, secondary progressive and progressive-relapsing courses of multiple sclerosis.

Study-wide results and limits: Controls significantly exceeded multiple sclerosis patients in normalized Chao1 diversity. Included in a set of roughly five TRBV segments more frequent in patients than controls were TRBV5-6, TRBV5-1 and TRBV20-1.

The germline gives CDR1 SGHTA, CDR2 FQGNSA. The CDR3 loop spans 15 amino acids. V gave up 6 bases and J gave up 1 base, with 14 bases separating them. This chain connects TRBV7-2 to TRBJ2-3; possibly TRBD1 for D (6 bases). The specimen sequenced was blood. This TCR was sampled from a girl aged 5-17 years with multiple sclerosis. CDR3 sequence (DNA): TGTGCCAGCAGTTCCACAGGGTGGGGCACAGATACGCAGTATTTT. Its protein product is CASSSTGWGTDTQYF.